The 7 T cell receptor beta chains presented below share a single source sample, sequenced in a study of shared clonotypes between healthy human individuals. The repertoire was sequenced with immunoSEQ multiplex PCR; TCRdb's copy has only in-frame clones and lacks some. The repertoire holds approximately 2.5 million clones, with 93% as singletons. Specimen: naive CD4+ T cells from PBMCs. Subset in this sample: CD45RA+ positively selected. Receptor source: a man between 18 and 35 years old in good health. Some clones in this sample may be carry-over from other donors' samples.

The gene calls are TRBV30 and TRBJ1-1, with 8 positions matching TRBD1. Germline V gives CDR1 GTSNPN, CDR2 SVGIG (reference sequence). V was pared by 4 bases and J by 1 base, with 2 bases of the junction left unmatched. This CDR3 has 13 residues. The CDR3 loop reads CAWTGTGNTEAFF. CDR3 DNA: TGTGCCTGGACCGGGACAGGGAACACTGAAGCTTTCTTT. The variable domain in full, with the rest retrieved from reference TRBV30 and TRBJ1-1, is SQTIHQWPATLVQPVGSPLSLECTVEGTSNPNLYWYRQAAGRGLQLLFYSVGIGQISSEVPQNLSASRPQDRQFILSSKKLLLSDSGFYLCAWTGTGNTEAFFGQGTRLTVV.

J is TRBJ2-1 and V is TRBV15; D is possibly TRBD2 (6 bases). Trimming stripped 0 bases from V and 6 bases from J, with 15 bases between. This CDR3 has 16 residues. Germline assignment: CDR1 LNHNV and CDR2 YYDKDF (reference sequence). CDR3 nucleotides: TGTGCCACCAGCAGAGACCTCGGGAGTACCGGCAATGAGCAGTTCTTC. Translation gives CATSRDLGSTGNEQFF. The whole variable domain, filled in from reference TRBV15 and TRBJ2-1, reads DAMVIQNPRYQVTQFGKPVTLSCSQTLNHNVMYWYQQKSSQAPKLLFHYYDKDFNNEADTPDNFQSRRPNTSFCFLDIRSPGLGDTAMYLCATSRDLGSTGNEQFFGPGTRLTVL.

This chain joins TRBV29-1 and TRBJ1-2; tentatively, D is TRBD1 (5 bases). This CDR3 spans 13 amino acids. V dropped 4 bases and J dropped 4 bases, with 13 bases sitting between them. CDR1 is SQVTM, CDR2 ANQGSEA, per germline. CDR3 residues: CSVGGNIGYGYTF. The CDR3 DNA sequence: TGCAGCGTTGGGGGGAACATTGGCTATGGCTACACCTTC. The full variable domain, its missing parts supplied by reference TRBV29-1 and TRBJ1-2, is SAVISQKPSRDICQRGTSLTIQCQVDSQVTMMFWYRQQPGQSLTLIATANQGSEATYESGFVIDKFPISRPNLTFSTLTVSNMSPEDSSIYLCSVGGNIGYGYTFGSGTRLTVV.

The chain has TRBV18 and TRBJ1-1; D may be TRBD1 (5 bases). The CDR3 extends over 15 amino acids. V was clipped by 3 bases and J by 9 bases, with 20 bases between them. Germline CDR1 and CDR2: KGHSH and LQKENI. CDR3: CASSPAAGDGSKAFF. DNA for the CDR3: TGTGCCAGCTCACCGGCAGCGGGGGACGGGTCGAAAGCTTTCTTT.

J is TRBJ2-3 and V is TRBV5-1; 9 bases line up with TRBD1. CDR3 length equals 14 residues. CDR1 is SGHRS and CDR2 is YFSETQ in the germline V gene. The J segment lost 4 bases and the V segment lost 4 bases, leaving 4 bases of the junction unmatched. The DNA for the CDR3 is TGCGCCAGCAGCAAGGACAGGGGCGCAGATACGCAGTATTTT. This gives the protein CASSKDRGADTQYF.

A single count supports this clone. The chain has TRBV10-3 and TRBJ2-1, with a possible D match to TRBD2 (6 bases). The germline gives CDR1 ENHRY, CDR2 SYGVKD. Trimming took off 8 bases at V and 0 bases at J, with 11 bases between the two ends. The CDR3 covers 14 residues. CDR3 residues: CAIGVGGSYNEQFF. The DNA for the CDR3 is TGTGCCATCGGCGTCGGGGGCTCCTACAATGAGCAGTTCTTC.

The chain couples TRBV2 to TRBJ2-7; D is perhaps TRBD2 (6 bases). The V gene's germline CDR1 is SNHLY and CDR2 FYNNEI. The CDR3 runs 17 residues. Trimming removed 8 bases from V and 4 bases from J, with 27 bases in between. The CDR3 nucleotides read TGTGCCAGCGGAGCGGGCCAAGGGCTAACTGCTGGGTACGAGCAGTACTTC. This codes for CASGAGQGLTAGYEQYF.